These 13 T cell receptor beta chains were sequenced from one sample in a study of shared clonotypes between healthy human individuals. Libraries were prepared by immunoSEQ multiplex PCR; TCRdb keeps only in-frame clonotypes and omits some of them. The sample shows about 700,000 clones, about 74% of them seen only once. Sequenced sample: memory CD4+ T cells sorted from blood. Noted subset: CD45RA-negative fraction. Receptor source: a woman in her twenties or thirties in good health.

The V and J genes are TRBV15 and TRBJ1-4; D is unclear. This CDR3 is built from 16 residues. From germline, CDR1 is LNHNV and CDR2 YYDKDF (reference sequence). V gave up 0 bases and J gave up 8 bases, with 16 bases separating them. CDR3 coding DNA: TGTGCCACCAGCAGAGATCGGGGAGGTGGCGGGGAAAAACTGTTTTTT. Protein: CATSRDRGGGGEKLFF. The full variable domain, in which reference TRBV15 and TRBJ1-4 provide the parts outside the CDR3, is DAMVIQNPRYQVTQFGKPVTLSCSQTLNHNVMYWYQQKSSQAPKLLFHYYDKDFNNEADTPDNFQSRRPNTSFCFLDIRSPGLGDTAMYLCATSRDRGGGGEKLFFGSGTQLSVL.

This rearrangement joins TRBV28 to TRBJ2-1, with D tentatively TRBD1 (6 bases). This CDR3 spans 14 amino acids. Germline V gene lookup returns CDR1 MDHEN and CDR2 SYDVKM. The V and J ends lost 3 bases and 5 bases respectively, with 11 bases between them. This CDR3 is CASSFTGQNNEQFF. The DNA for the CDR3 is TGTGCCAGCAGTTTCACTGGACAGAACAATGAGCAGTTCTTC. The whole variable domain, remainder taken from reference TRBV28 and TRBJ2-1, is DVKVTQSSRYLVKRTGEKVFLECVQDMDHENMFWYRQDPGLGLRLIYFSYDVKMKEKGDIPEGYSVSREKKERFSLILESASTNQTSMYLCASSFTGQNNEQFFGPGTRLTVL.

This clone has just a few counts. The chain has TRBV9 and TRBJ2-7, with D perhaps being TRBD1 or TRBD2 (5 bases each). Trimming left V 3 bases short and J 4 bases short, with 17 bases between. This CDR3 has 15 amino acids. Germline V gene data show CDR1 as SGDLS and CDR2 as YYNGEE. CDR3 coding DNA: TGTGCCAGCAGCGCTCACCCGGGACCCACTTACGAGCAGTACTTC. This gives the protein CASSAHPGPTYEQYF.

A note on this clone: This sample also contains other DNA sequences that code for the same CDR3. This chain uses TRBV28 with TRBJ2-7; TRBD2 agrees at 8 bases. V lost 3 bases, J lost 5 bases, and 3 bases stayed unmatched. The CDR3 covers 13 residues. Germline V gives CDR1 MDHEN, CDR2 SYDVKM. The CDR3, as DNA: TGTGCCAGCAGTTTCCCCGGGGGGGACGAGCAGTACTTC. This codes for CASSFPGGDEQYF. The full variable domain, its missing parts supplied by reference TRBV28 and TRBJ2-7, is DVKVTQSSRYLVKRTGEKVFLECVQDMDHENMFWYRQDPGLGLRLIYFSYDVKMKEKGDIPEGYSVSREKKERFSLILESASTNQTSMYLCASSFPGGDEQYFGPGTRLTVT.

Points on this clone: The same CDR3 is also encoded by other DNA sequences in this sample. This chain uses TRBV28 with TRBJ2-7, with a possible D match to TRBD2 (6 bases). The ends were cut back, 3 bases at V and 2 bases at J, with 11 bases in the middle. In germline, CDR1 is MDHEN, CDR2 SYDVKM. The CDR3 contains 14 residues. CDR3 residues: CASSLGGRTYEQYF. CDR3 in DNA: TGTGCCAGCAGTTTGGGGGGTCGGACCTACGAGCAGTACTTC.

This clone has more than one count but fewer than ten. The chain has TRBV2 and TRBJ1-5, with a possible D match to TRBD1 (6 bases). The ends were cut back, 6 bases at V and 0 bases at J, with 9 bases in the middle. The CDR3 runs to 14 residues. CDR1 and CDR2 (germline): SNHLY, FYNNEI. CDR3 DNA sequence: TGTGCCAGCAGGGACAGTAATAGCAATCAGCCCCAGCATTTT. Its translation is CASRDSNSNQPQHF. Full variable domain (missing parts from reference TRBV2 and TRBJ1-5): EPEVTQTPSHQVTQMGQEVILRCVPISNHLYFYWYRQILGQKVEFLVSFYNNEISEKSEIFDDQFSVERPDGSNFTLKIRSTKLEDSAMYFCASRDSNSNQPQHFGDGTRLSIL.

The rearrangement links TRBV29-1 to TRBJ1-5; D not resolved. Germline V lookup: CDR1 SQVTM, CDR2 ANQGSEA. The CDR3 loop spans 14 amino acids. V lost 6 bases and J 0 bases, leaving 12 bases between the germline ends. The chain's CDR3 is CSVQQQGSNQPQHF. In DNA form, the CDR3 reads TGCAGCGTACAACAGCAAGGTAGCAATCAGCCCCAGCATTTT.

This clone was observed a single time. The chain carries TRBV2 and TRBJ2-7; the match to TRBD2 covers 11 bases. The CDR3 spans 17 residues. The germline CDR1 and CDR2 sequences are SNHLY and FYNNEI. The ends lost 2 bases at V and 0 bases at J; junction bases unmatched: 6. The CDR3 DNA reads TGTGCCAGCAGTGAAACCCGACTAGCGGGACCCTCCTACGAGCAGTACTTC. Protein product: CASSETRLAGPSYEQYF.

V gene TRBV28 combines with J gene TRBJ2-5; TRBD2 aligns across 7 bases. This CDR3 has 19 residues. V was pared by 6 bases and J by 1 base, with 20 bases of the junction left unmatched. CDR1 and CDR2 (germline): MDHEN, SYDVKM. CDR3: CASSLRGAGVNPFQETQYF. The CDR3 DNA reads TGTGCCAGCAGCCTTAGGGGTGCGGGAGTAAACCCCTTCCAAGAGACCCAGTACTTC.

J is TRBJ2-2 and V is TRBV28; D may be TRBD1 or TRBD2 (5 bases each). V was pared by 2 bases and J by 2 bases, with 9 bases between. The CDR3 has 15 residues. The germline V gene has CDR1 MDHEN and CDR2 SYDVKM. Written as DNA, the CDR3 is TGTGCCAGCAGTTTAGCCGGGACCAACACCGGGGAGCTGTTTTTT. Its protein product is CASSLAGTNTGELFF.

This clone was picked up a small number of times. The CDR3 coding sequence is TGTGCCAGCGGTGGTGGCAGCGGGAACACCGGGGAGCTGTTTTTT. Its translation: CASGGGSGNTGELFF. V is TRBV27 and J is TRBJ2-2; tentative D call: TRBD2 (5 bases). The CDR3 extends over 15 amino acids. Trimming shortened V by 8 bases and J by 1 base, and 14 bases separated the two germline ends. Germline V CDR1 and CDR2: MNHEY, SMNVEV (reference sequence).

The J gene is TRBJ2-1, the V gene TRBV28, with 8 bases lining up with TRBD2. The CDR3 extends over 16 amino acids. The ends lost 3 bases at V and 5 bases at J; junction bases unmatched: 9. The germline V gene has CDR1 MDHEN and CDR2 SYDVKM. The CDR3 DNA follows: TGTGCCAGCAGTTTTCAGGGACTAGTAGCGAACAATGAGCAGTTCTTC. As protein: CASSFQGLVANNEQFF. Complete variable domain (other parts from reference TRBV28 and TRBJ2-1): DVKVTQSSRYLVKRTGEKVFLECVQDMDHENMFWYRQDPGLGLRLIYFSYDVKMKEKGDIPEGYSVSREKKERFSLILESASTNQTSMYLCASSFQGLVANNEQFFGPGTRLTVL.

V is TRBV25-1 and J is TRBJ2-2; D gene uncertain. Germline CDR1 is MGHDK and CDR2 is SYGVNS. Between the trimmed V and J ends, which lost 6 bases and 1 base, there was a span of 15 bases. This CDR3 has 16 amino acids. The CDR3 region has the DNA TGTGCCAGCAGCGCCCTCGGAGTGGTGAACACCGGGGAGCTGTTTTTT. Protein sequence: CASSALGVVNTGELFF.